This T cell receptor (beta chain) appears in the sequencing data of a study of OX40 agonist ivuxolimab in advanced cancers. Regarding the research as a whole: Ivuxolimab, which targeted the costimulatory receptor OX40 (CD134), was an agonistic, fully human IgG2 monoclonal antibody. Intravenous ivuxolimab was administered to patients every 2 weeks at six dose levels: 0.01, 0.1, 0.3, 1.5, 3 and 10 mg/kg. Of the approximately 50 dose-escalation patients, hepatocellular carcinoma was present in about 19, melanoma in around 15, renal cell carcinoma in 9 and head and neck cancer in 9. A male proportion of around 81% and a mean age of 60 years, ranging from about 23 to 79, were recorded for the dose-escalation cohort. Prior anti-PD-1, anti-PD-L1 or anti-CTLA-4 therapy was permitted, and checkpoint inhibitors had been received by under 50% of dose-escalation patients. Partial responses were achieved by three dose-escalation patients, of whom one had hepatocellular carcinoma and two had cutaneous melanoma. The point of sequencing TCRbeta in the periphery was to test whether ivuxolimab changed TCR sequence diversity and drove clonal T-cell expansion. The paper covers the monotherapy dose-escalation part of the phase I ivuxolimab trial, which included N ≈ 57 patients. Findings and caveats that apply to the study as a whole: Antigen specificity was not determined for the clonally expanded peripheral T cells. In partial responders in the 0.1-3.0 mg/kg groups, normalized peripheral clonal expansion was found to be among the lowest, especially among CD8+ T cells. Low levels of normalized T-cell clonal expansion were also seen in some patients who did not respond. On average, CD8+ T cells showed more expanded clones than CD4+ T cells after ivuxolimab. At doses of 0.1 to 3.0 mg/kg, clonal expansion of both CD4+ and CD8+ blood T cells was observed from baseline to week 6.

The trial excluded patients who had a history of autoimmune disease or who were on systemic immunosuppression. In every dose cohort, peripheral blood was drawn for TCR sequencing at baseline, cycle 4 day 1, and cycle 7 day 1. Samples came from an open-label, multicenter, first-in-human phase I dose-escalation trial of ivuxolimab. Adults with locally advanced or metastatic melanoma, renal cell, hepatocellular, or head and neck squamous cell carcinoma were enrolled in the trial. Before TCR sequencing, CD4+ T cells and CD8+ T cells were sorted from peripheral blood as separate populations. A word on this clone: Its binding antigen is unknown. No much larger clone exists at a distance of one base, and base qualities are not known.

The CDR1 and CDR2 encoded by the germline V gene are LGHNT and FRNRAP. Trimming takes 7 bases from V and 0 bases from J, and the germline ends sit 9 bases apart. The CDR3, cysteine through phenylalanine, is 13 amino acids long. Of all the DNA, just the CDR3 is kept, 39 bases in frame from base 1. Genomic DNA was extracted from sorted cells for sequencing of the TCRbeta CDR3 region. The immunoSEQ Assay was used to sequence the TCRbeta CDR3 regions. Here the immuneACCESS table is served through TCRdb, limited to in-frame sequences with V and J called. Missing clones are a known gap in these copies; in checked studies unresolved V genes cover under half, and the rest lacks a known reason. Across this sample there are about 40,000 clones, with more than 85% seen only once. The ten largest clones add up to 0.5% to 0.6% of the sample.

The receptor chain draws on TRBV12-5 and TRBJ2-5; the D gene cannot be resolved reliably. This receptor was taken from an adult with an advanced solid tumor such as melanoma, head and neck, liver or kidney cancer. The sequenced sample was CD4+ or CD8+ T cells sorted from blood, obtained in a trial of the OX40 agonist ivuxolimab. The CDR3 reads CASASTDQETQYF. The DNA is TGTGCTAGTGCCTCGACGGACCAAGAGACCCAGTACTTC.